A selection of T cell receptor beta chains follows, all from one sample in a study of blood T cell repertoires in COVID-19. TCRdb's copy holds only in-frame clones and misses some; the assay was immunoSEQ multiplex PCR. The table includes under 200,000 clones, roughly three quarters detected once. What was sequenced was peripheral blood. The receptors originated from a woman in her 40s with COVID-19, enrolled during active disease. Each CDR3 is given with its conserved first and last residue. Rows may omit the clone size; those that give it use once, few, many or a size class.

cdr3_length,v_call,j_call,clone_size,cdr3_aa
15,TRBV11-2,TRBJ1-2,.,CASSLAVGEPYGYTF
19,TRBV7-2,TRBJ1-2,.,CASSVMISFGDRKTYGYTF
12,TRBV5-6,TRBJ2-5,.,CASRIGRQTQYF
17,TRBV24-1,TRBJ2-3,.,CATSDHRGGQGEDTQYF
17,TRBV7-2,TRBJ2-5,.,CASSYYTGLAGKETQYF
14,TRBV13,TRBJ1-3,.,CASSPGTLGNTIYF
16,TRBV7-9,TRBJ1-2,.,CASSFSGDRQNYGYTF
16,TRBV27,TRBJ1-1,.,CASSQSTGLMNTEAFF
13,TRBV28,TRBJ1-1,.,CASGGTGRTEAFF
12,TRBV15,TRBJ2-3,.,CATSSQGDTQYF
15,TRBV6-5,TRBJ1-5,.,CASLEGARGNQPQHF
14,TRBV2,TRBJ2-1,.,CASSEGSGGRWQFF
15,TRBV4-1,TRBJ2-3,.,CASSSTGGSTDTQYF
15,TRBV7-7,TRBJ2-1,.,CASSPLAGGRDEQFF
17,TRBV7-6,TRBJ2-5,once,CASSLGLDSTTQETQYF
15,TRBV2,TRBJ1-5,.,CASSGGPYSNQPQHF
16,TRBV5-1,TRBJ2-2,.,CASSLTGQGNTGELFF
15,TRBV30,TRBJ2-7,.,CAWSVQRGGGGEQYF
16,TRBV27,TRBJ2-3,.,CASSRLAGISTDTQYF
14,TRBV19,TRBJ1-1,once,CASSISRAGTEAFF
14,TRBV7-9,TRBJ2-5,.,CASSLVLGQETQYF
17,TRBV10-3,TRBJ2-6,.,CAIRNNPDRAGANVLTF
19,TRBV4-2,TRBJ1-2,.,CASSHYWTVLNRNSSGYTF
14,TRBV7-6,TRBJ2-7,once,CASSLTSGSHEQYF
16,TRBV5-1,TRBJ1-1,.,CASSLEVGRAYTEAFF
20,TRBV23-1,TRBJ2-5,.,CASSQSVSPFSAQGQETQYF
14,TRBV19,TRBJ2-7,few,CASSIATTSYEQYF
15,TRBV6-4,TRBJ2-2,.,CASSAPQSRSGELFF
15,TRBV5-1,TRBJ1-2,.,CASSLDRAFNYGYTF
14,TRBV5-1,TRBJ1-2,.,CASSPTSGGSGYTF
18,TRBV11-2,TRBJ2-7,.,CASSLDHLRDRRSYEQYF
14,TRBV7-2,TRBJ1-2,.,CASSSRVLANGYTF
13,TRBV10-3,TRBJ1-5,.,CAISEMRNQPQHF
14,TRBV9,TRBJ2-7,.,CASSPRQGAYEQYF
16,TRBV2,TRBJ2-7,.,CAILRDRLVGIYEQYF
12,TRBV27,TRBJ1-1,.,CASKLGATEAFF
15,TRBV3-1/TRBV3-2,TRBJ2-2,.,CASSLRGVSTGELFF
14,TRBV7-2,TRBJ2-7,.,CASSLIPGWDEQYF
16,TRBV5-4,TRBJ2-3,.,CASSLAERGSTDTQYF
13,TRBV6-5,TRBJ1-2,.,CASSHGQDYGYTF
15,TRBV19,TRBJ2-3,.,CASRGTGFFTDTQYF
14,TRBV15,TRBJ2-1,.,CATSRVLQRDEQFF
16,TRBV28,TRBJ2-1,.,CASSKFGTSGSNEQFF
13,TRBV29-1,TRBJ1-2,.,CSVEGGLSYGYTF
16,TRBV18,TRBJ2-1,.,CASSPRTSGSDSEQFF
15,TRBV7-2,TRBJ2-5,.,CASSLSGSSGETQYF
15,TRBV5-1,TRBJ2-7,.,CASSFLAGSPHEQYF
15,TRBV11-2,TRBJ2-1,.,CASTPRLAGYNEQFF
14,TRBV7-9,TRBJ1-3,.,CASSSRNSGNTIYF
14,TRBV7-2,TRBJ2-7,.,CASSRTVGSYEQYF
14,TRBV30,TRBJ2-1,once,CAWNLQTSQSEQFF
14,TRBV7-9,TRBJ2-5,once,CASSPTGGSETQYF
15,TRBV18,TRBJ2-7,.,CASSPRVLVDYEQYF
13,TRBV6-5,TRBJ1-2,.,CASSYTLRDGYTF
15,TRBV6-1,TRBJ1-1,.,CASSEDEGSGTEAFF
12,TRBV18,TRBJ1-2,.,CASSPSQGGYTF
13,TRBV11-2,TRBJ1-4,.,CASTEGTNEKLFF
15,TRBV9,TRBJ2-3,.,CASSVGGSSTDTQYF
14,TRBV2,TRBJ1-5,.,CASRSTGGSQPQHF
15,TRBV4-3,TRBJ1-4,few,CASSQRTGYLEKLFF